The text below deals with one T cell receptor beta chain. What it binds is not known. The data are from a study of long-term antiretroviral therapy in people with HIV. Study-wide points: Blood dates from the mid-2000s to the late 2010s, possibly under older ART regimens.

Samples were assayed with immunoSEQ v3.0 at survey level. The repertoire was sequenced with immunoSEQ multiplex PCR; TCRdb's copy has only in-frame clones and lacks some. This table holds some 19,000 clones, around 84% found once. Between the trimmed V and J ends, which lost 4 bases and 7 bases, there was a span of 13 bases. Germline V CDR1 and CDR2: SGHTA, FQGTGA. This CDR3 is 13 amino acids long. This clonotype was obtained from a man aged 18 to 30 with HIV. The sample here was unsorted PBMCs, taken 0.9 years after starting antiretroviral therapy. This chain connects TRBV7-3 to TRBJ1-1; D is perhaps TRBD1 (5 bases). This CDR3 reads CASSSTGEGEAFF. The CDR3 bases are TGTGCCAGCAGCTCAACAGGTGAGGGTGAAGCTTTCTTT.